This T cell receptor beta chain was sequenced in a study of CD8+CD57+ T cells in acquired aplastic anemia. Across the study: Quantities of DNA derived from sorted CD4+ and CD8+ cells averaged approximately 3.3 ug.

The authors sequenced patients whose flow cytometry had shown CD8+CD57+ cell expansion. Prior therapy had not been administered to any patient at the time of blood sampling. V lost 0 bases to trimming and J lost 14 bases, with 19 bases between them. CDR1 and CDR2 (germline): SGDLS, YYNGEE. This CDR3 is 14 amino acids long. Study-level points and caveats: Patients shared some 30 CD8+ CDR3 sequences with controls. No significant patient-versus-control difference appeared in CD8+ Simpson's diversity.

About this clonotype itself: The antigen is unknown.

Genomic DNA acted as the template from which TCR beta VDJ combination and CDR3 sequence profiling were carried out. TCRdb passed the reads through MiXCR, listing each CDR3 protein once. The table has around 250,000 distinct CDR3 sequences, approximately 79% seen once. This rearrangement joins TRBV9 to TRBJ2-3; no reliable D call. The source is a human donor with aplastic anemia. The sample comprised sorted CD4+, CD8+, or CD8+CD57+ T cells (not recorded which) from PBMCs. DNA of the CDR3: TGTGCCAGCAGCGTAGTGGAAGCACCGATTTCACCGTATTTT. Translating it yields CASSVVEAPISPYF.